The text below deals with one T cell receptor beta chain. Its antigen remains unknown. CD4+ naive, central memory, regulatory and stem cell-like memory subsets were isolated by sorting on CD45RO/CCR7/CD25/CD127/CD95/CD27. This specimen comes from a study of beta chain features in type 1 diabetes. Germline lookup yields CDR1 KGHSY and CDR2 FQNENV. The CDR3 contains 17 residues. J lost 8 bases, V lost 2 bases, and 15 bases had no gene match. Expressed TCRB transcripts were sequenced because the entire RNA isolate underwent reverse transcription. Some clones are missing from TCRdb's copy, which holds only in-frame ones; the method was immunoSEQ multiplex PCR. The sample comprises approximately 15,000 clones, 70% to 80% of which are singletons, and less than 0.35% rests with the top ten. The study, taken as a whole, reports: Shorter TCRB CDR3s, moderately but significantly so, marked every one of the four CD4+ subsets in Type 1 diabetes patients.

The sequenced sample consisted of stem cell memory CD4+ T cells from blood. This sequence was found in a woman between 18 and 29 years old with type 1 diabetes. The genes are TRBV16 and TRBJ1-2, with 9 bases matching TRBD1. CDR3 region: CASSQPGQGRPIMGYTF. In DNA form, the CDR3 reads TGTGCCAGCAGCCAACCCGGACAGGGGCGACCTATTATGGGCTACACCTTC. The full variable domain, rest sourced from reference TRBV16 and TRBJ1-2, is GEEVAQTPKHLVRGEGQKAKLYCAPIKGHSYVFWYQQVLKNEFKFLISFQNENVFDETGMPKERFSAKCLPNSPCSLEIQATKLEDSAVYFCASSQPGQGRPIMGYTFGSGTRLTVV.